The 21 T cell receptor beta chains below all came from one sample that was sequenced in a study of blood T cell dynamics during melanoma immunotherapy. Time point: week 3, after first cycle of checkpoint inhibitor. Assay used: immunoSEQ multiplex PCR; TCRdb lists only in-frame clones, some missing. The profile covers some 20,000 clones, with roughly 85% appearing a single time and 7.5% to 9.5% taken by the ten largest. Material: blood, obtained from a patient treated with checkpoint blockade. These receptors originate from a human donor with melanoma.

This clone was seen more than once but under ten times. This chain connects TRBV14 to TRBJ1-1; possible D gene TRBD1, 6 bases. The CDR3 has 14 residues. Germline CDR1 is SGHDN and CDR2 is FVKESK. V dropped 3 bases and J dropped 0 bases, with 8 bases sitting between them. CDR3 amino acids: CASSHGTLNTEAFF. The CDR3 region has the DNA TGTGCCAGCAGCCACGGGACATTGAACACTGAAGCTTTCTTT. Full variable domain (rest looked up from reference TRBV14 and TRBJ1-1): EAGVTQFPSHSVIEKGQTVTLRCDPISGHDNLYWYRRVMGKEIKFLLHFVKESKQDESGMPNNRFLAERTGGTYSTLKVQPAELEDSGVYFCASSHGTLNTEAFFGQGTRLTVV.

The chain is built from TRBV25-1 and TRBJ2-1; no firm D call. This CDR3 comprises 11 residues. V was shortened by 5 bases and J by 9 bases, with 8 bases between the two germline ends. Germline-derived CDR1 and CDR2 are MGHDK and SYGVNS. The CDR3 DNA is TGTGCCAGCAGTCCCGGCACTGAGCAGTTCTTC. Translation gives CASSPGTEQFF.

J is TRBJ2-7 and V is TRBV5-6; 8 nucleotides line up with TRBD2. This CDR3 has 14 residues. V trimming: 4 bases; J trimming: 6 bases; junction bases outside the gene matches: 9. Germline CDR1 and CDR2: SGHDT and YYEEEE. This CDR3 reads CASSPLSGMSEQYF. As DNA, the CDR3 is TGTGCCAGCAGCCCACTTAGCGGGATGAGCGAGCAGTACTTC.

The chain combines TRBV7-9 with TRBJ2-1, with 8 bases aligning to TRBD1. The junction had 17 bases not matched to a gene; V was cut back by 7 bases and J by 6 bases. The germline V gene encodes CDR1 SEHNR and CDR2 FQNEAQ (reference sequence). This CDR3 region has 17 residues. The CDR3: CASTRREDRAPGNEQFF. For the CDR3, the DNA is TGTGCCAGCACCCGGCGAGAGGACAGGGCCCCGGGCAATGAGCAGTTCTTC.

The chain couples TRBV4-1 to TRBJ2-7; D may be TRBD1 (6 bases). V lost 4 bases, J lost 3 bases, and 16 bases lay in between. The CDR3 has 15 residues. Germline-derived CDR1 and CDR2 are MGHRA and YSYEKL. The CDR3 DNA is TGCGCCAGCAGCCTTAGACAGGAATCAAACTACGAGCAGTACTTC. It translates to CASSLRQESNYEQYF.

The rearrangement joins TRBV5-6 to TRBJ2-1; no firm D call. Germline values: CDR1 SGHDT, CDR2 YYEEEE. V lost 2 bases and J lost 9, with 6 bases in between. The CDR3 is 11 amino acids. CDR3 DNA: TGTGCCAGCAGCTTATTTGGTGAGCAGTTCTTC. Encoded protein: CASSLFGEQFF.

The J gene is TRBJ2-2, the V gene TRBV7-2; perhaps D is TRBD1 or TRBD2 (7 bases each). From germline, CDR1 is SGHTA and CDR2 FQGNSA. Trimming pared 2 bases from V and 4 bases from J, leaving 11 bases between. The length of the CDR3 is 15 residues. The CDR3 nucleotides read TGTGCCAGCAGCTTACAGGGGGGGAGCACCGGGGAGCTGTTTTTT. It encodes CASSLQGGSTGELFF.

DNA of the CDR3: TGTGCCAGCAGCTGGATCGGACTAGCGGGCGATTCAGATACGCAGTATTTT. This gives the protein CASSWIGLAGDSDTQYF. V is TRBV7-9 and J is TRBJ2-3, with 11 nucleotides matching TRBD2. Germline V gives CDR1 SEHNR, CDR2 FQNEAQ (reference sequence). This CDR3 is 17 amino acids long. V lost 4 bases to trimming and J lost 4 bases; unmatched junction nucleotides: 10.

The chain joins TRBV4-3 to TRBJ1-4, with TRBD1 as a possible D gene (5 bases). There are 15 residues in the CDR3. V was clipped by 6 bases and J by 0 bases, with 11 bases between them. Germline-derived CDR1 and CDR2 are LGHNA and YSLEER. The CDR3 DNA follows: TGCGCCAGCAGGCCCGACAGCGCAACTAATGAAAAACTGTTTTTT. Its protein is CASRPDSATNEKLFF.

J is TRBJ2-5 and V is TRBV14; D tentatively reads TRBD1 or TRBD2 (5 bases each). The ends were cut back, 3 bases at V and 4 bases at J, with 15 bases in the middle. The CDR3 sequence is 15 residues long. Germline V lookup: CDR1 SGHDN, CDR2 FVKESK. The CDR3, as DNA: TGTGCCAGCAGCCAGGGGGTTCGGGACGGAGAGACCCAGTACTTC. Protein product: CASSQGVRDGETQYF.

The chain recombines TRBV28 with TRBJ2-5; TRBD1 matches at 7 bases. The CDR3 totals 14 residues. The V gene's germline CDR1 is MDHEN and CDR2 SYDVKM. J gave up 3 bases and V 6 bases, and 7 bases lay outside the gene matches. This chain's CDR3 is CASRAGGLKETQYF. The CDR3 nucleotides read TGTGCCAGCAGAGCAGGGGGTTTGAAAGAGACCCAGTACTTC. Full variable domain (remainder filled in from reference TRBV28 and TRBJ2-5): DVKVTQSSRYLVKRTGEKVFLECVQDMDHENMFWYRQDPGLGLRLIYFSYDVKMKEKGDIPEGYSVSREKKERFSLILESASTNQTSMYLCASRAGGLKETQYFGPGTRLLVL.

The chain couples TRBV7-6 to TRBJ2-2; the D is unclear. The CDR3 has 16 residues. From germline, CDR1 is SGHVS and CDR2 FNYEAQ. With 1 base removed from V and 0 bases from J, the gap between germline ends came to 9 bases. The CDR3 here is CASSLVRPTNTGELFF. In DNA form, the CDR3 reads TGTGCCAGCAGCTTAGTTCGTCCGACGAACACCGGGGAGCTGTTTTTT. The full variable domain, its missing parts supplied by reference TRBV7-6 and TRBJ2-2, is GAGVSQSPRYKVTKRGQDVALRCDPISGHVSLYWYRQALGQGPEFLTYFNYEAQQDKSGLPNDRFSAERPEGSISTLTIQRTEQRDSAMYRCASSLVRPTNTGELFFGEGSRLTVL.

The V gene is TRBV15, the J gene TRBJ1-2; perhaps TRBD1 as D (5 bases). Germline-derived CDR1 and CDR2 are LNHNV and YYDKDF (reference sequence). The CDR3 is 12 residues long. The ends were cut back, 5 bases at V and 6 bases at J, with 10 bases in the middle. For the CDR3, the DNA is TGTGCCACCAGCCTACAGGAAAATGGCTACACCTTC. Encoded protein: CATSLQENGYTF.

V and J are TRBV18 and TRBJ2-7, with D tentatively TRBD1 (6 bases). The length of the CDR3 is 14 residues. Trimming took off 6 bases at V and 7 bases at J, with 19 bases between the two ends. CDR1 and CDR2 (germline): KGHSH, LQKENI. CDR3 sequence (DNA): TGTGCCAGCTCCCAAATGGGGCCAGGGGAAGAGCAGTACTTC. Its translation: CASSQMGPGEEQYF.

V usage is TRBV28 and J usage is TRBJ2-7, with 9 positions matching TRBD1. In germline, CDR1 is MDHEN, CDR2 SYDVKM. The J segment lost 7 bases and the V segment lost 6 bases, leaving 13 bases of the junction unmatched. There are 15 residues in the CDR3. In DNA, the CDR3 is TGTGCCAGCAGACATAAGGGGACAGGGCCATCGGAGCAGTACTTC. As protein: CASRHKGTGPSEQYF.

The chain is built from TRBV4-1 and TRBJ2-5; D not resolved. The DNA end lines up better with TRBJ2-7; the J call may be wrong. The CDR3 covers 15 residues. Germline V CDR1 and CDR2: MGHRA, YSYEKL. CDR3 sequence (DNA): TGCGCCAGCAGCCAAGACCCAGGCTACACCTACGAGCAGTACTTC. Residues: CASSQDPGYTYEQYF.

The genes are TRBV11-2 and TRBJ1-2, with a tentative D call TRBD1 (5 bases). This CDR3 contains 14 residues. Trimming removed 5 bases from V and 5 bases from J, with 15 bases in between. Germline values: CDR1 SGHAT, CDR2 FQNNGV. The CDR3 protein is CASSMDTRGYGYTF. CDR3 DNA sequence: TGTGCCAGCAGCATGGACACCCGAGGGTATGGCTACACCTTC.

CDR3 coding DNA: TGCGCCAGCAGCCCCGGAAGGGACACTGAAGCTTTCTTT. It is translated as CASSPGRDTEAFF. The chain links TRBV4-1 to TRBJ1-1; no definite D call. Germline loops: CDR1 MGHRA, CDR2 YSYEKL. V lost 4 bases to trimming and J lost 3 bases, with 9 bases between them. CDR3 size: 13 residues.

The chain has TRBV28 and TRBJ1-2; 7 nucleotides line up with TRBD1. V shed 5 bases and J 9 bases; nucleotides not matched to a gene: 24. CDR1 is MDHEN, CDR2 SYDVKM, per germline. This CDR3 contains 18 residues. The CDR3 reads CASSETGSVIRPRVRYTF. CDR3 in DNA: TGTGCCAGCAGTGAGACAGGGAGCGTTATCCGGCCCAGGGTTCGCTACACCTTC.

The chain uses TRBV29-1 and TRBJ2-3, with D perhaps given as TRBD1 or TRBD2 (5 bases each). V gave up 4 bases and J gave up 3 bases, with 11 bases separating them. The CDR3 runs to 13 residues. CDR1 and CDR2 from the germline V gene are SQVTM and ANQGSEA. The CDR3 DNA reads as TGCAGCGTTGTCAGGGAGAAGACAGATACGCAGTATTTT. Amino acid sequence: CSVVREKTDTQYF.

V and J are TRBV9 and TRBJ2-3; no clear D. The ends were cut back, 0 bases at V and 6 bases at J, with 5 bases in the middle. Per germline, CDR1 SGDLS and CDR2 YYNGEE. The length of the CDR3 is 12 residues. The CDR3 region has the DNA TGTGCCAGCAGCGTAGTGGCCGATACGCAGTATTTT. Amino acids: CASSVVADTQYF.